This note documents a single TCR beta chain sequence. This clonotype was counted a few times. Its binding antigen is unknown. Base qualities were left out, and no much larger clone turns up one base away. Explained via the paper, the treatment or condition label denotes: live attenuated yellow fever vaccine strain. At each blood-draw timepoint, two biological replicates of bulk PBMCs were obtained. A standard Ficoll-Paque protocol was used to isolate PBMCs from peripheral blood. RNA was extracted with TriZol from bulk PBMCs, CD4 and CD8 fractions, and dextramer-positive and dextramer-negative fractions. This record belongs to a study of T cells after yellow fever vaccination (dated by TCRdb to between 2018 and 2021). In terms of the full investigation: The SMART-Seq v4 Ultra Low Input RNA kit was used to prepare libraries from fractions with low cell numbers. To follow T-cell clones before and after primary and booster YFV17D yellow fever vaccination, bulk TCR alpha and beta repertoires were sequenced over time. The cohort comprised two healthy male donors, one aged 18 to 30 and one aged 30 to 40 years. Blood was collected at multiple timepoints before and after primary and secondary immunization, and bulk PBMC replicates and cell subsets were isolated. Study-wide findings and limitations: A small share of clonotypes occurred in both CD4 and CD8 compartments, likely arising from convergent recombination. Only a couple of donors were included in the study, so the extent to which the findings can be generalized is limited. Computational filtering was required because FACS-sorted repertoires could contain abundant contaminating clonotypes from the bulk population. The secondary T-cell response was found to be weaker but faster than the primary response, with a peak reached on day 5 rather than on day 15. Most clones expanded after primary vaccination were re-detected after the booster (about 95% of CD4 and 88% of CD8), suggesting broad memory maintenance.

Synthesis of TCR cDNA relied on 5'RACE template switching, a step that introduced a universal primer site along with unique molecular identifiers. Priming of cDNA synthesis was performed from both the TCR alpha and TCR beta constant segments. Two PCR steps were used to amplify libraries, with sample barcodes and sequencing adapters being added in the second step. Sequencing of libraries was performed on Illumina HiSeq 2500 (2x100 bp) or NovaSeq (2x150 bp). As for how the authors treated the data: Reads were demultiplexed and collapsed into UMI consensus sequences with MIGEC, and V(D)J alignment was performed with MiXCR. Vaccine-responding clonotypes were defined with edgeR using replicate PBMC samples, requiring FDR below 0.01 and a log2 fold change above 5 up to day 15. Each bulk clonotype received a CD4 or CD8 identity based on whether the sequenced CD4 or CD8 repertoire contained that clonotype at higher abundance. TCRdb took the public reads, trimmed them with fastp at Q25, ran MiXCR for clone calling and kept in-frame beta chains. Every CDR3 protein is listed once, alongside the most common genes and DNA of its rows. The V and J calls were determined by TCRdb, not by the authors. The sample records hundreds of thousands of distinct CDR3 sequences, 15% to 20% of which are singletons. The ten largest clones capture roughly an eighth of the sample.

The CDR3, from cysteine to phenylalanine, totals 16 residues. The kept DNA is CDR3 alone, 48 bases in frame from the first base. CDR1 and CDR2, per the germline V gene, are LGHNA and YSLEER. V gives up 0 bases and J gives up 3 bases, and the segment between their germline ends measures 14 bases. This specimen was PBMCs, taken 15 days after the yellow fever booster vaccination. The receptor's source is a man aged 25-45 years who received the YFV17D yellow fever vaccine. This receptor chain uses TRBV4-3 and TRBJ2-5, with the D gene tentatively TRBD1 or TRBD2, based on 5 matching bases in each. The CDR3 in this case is CASSQDWGRGEETQYF. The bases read TGCGCCAGCAGCCAAGACTGGGGGAGAGGGGAAGAGACCCAGTACTTC.